The T cell receptor (beta chain) under discussion was sequenced for a study of shared clonotypes between healthy human individuals. About the research overall: Those who served as donors were two women and a few men between the ages of 18 and 49.

With regard to this clone: The antigen is unknown.

Germline-derived CDR1 and CDR2 are SGHRS and YFSETQ. V lost 4 bases and J lost 3, with 13 bases in between. This CDR3 has 15 amino acids. Under the authors' procedure: Junction-only sequences without quality scores came from ImmunoSEQ, so filtering differed. Some clones are missing from TCRdb's copy, which holds only in-frame ones; the method was immunoSEQ multiplex PCR. V, J and clone size are those of that table, while D and trimming were read from the DNA. The data contain about 1.5 million clones, 95% to 99% of them singletons. Study-wide results and limits: The low donor count limited represented genetic and exposure-history diversity.

Sequenced material: naive CD4+ T cells sorted from blood. Subset indicated: CD45RA+ positively selected. This chain uses TRBV5-1 with TRBJ2-2; perhaps TRBD1 as D (6 bases). The TCR was taken from a man aged 30-40 years in good health. The CDR3 is CASSNQGRYTGELFF. The CDR3 nucleotides are TGCGCCAGCAGCAACCAGGGGCGTTACACCGGGGAGCTGTTTTTT. The variable domain in full, with the rest retrieved from reference TRBV5-1 and TRBJ2-2, is KAGVTQTPRYLIKTRGQQVTLSCSPISGHRSVSWYQQTPGQGLQFLFEYFSETQRNKGNFPGRFSGRQFSNSRSEMNVSTLELGDSALYLCASSNQGRYTGELFFGEGSRLTVL.